These 2 T cell receptor beta chains were sequenced from one sample in a study of cytotoxic CD8 clonotypes in ibrutinib-treated CLL. The table came from immunoSEQ multiplex PCR; TCRdb's copy has only in-frame clones and leaves some out. The sample consists of 150,000 or so clones, more than 80% of them appearing once. The sequences come from PBMCs, collected after 24 months of ibrutinib treatment. These receptors were taken from a human donor with chronic lymphocytic leukemia.

The V gene is TRBV27, the J gene TRBJ1-2; TRBD1 matches at 7 bases. The V and J ends lost 5 bases and 7 bases, in that order; junction bases with no gene match: 16. This CDR3 comprises 16 residues. Germline CDR1 reads MNHEY; CDR2 reads SMNVEV (reference sequence). The CDR3 is CASSPLSQGVRVGYTF. The CDR3 DNA is TGTGCCAGCAGTCCACTCTCCCAGGGGGTGAGGGTTGGCTACACCTTC.

As concerns this clone: Germline is not matched at one junction end, which may reflect a read error. The chain is built from TRBV5-8 and TRBJ2-1; TRBD1 is a possible D gene (6 bases). Germline V gene lookup returns CDR1 SGHTS and CDR2 YDEGEE. The CDR3 length is 11 residues. As DNA, the CDR3 is TGTGCCAGCAGCTTGGACAGGGTAGAGGTCTTC. Translated: CASSLDRVEVF.